The 32 T cell receptor beta chains below were found in one sample sequenced in a study of tumor and adjacent non-tumor tissue in lung cancer. RNA was extracted from bulk tissue without any cell sorting. TCRbeta libraries were built with three rounds of nested PCR, modified from ARM-PCR. Each CDR3 protein is one row after TCRdb ran MiXCR on the multiplex PCR reads. The profile shows 100,000 to 150,000 distinct CDR3 sequences, over 65% of them singletons. Sequences were obtained from lung tumor tissue. The receptors come from a man between 25 and 39 years old with non-small cell lung cancer.

This clonotype showed up many times. The chain is built from TRBV4-3 and TRBJ1-6; the D gene is possibly TRBD1 (6 bases). CDR3 length: 15 residues. Germline assignment: CDR1 LGHNA and CDR2 YSLEER. V was cut by 4 bases and J by 9 bases, with 16 bases left in between. CDR3 amino acids: CASSRLQGAASPLHF. CDR3 nucleotide sequence: TGCGCCAGCAGCCGACTACAGGGAGCTGCTTCACCCCTCCACTTT.

V usage is TRBV11-2 and J usage is TRBJ2-1; tentative D call: TRBD2 (6 bases). This CDR3 region has 16 residues. Between the trimmed V and J ends, which lost 6 bases and 8 bases, there was a span of 23 bases. CDR1 SGHAT and CDR2 FQNNGV come from the germline V gene. CDR3: CASSLYASASLHEQFF. The CDR3 DNA is TGTGCCAGCAGTTTATATGCTAGCGCGTCCTTGCATGAGCAGTTCTTC.

A word on this clonotype: A much larger clone differs from this one at a single base, so this may be a read error. The chain couples TRBV6-1 to TRBJ2-3; D may correspond to TRBD1 or TRBD2 (5 bases each). The V end lost 6 bases, the J end lost 2 bases, and 15 bases lay between the germline ends. From germline, CDR1 is MNHNS and CDR2 SASEGT. There are 15 residues in the CDR3. The CDR3 sequence: CASRSGGANTDTQYF. DNA of the CDR3: TGTGCCAGCAGATCTGGGGGAGCGAACACAGATACGCAGTATTTT.

About this clonotype itself: This may arise from a read error, as a much more abundant clone is one base away. The chain uses TRBV6-2 or TRBV6-3 and TRBJ2-7; D is uncertain. There are 15 residues in the CDR3. From germline, CDR1 is MNHEY and CDR2 SVGEGT. Trimming cost V 1 base and J 2 bases, with 12 bases left between them. CDR3 protein: CASSYLIQLPYEQYF. The CDR3 nucleotides are TGTGCCAGCAGTTACTTGATTCAGCTTCCCTACGAGCAGTACTTC.

Turning to this clonotype: One end of the junction does not line up with germline, which may come from a read error. The chain has TRBV20-1 and TRBJ2-1; D ambiguous. CDR3 length equals 14 residues. Germline CDR1 is DFQATT and CDR2 is SNEGSKA (reference sequence). CDR3 sequence: CSALRQVSYNERFF. The DNA of the CDR3 is TGCAGTGCTTTACGACAAGTCTCCTACAATGAGCGGTTCTTC.

This clonotype was counted many times. The chain employs TRBV29-1 and TRBJ2-7; D unclear. The CDR3 has 11 residues. The germline V gene has CDR1 SQVTM and CDR2 ANQGSEA. Trimming shortened V by 4 bases and J by 4 bases, and 8 bases separated the two germline ends. The CDR3 DNA reads TGCAGCGTTGGTAGAGGTTACGAGCAGTACTTC. It specifies CSVGRGYEQYF.

About this clonotype itself: The junction differs from germline at one of its ends, possibly a read error. The chain is built from TRBV20-1 and TRBJ1-3; 8 bases align to TRBD1. The CDR3 has 15 amino acids. Germline V CDR1 and CDR2: DFQATT, SNEGSKA (reference sequence). The CDR3 nucleotides read TGCAGTGTTACCAGGACAGGGAGCTCTGGAAACACCATATGTTTT. It is translated as CSVTRTGSSGNTICF.

Of note for this clonotype: A much larger clonotype is one base distant, so this may be a read error. CDR3 in amino acids: CASSQLKLISYEQHF. CDR3 DNA sequence: TGCGCCAGCAGCCAACTAAAGCTAATCTCCTACGAGCAGCACTTC. The V call is TRBV4-1, the J call TRBJ2-7; no clear D gene. Germline V gene lookup returns CDR1 MGHRA and CDR2 YSYEKL. The CDR3 consists of 15 residues.

The chain carries TRBV10-3 and TRBJ2-2; TRBD1 matches at 8 bases. With 3 bases clipped from V and 5 bases from J, the junction kept 2 bases outside the gene matches. Germline-derived CDR1 and CDR2 are ENHRY and SYGVKD. The CDR3 runs to 14 residues. CDR3: CAISEGQGTGELFF. The CDR3 DNA reads TGTGCCATCAGTGAAGGACAGGGAACCGGGGAGCTGTTTTTT.

The count of this clonotype is one. The missing conserved phenylalanine or tryptophan at the end of this CDR3 makes a read error likely. The DNA is left out, because the CDR3 cannot be placed on it with certainty; the CDR3 is given as TCRdb lists it. The rearrangement uses TRBV20-1 and TRBJ1-1. From germline, CDR1 is DFQATT and CDR2 SNEGSKA (reference sequence). The CDR3 is 14 residues long, ends included. The CDR3 loop is CSARDLNQGSEAFY.

The rearrangement links TRBV12-3 or TRBV12-4 to TRBJ1-2, with a possible D match to TRBD1 (6 bases). The CDR3 loop spans 12 amino acids. Trimming removed 5 bases from V and 10 bases from J, with 14 bases in between. As DNA, the CDR3 is TGTGCCAGCAGTACGACAGGTCATGACTACACCTTC. Protein product: CASSTTGHDYTF.

About this clonotype itself: A much larger clone lies one base from this, so it may be a read error. In this CDR3 the conserved last residue, phenylalanine or tryptophan, is missing, so a read error is likely. This chain links TRBV10-2 with TRBJ2-7; the D gene is possibly TRBD2 (6 bases). Germline V gene lookup returns CDR1 WSHSY and CDR2 SAAADI. The CDR3 spans 15 residues. Trimming removed 7 bases at V and 4 bases at J, with 20 bases between. CDR3 nucleotides: TGCGCCAGCACGGCAGGAGGGACTTCAAATTACGAGCAGTACTTA. Protein product: CASTAGGTSNYEQYL.

Of note for this clonotype: Germline is not matched at one junction end, which may reflect a read error. The chain uses TRBV4-1 and TRBJ1-2; no clear D. There are 16 residues in the CDR3. Germline-derived CDR1 and CDR2 are MGHRA and YSYEKL. The CDR3, as DNA: TGCGCCAGCAGCCACGGCATGGATTCGTTCGGCTATGGCTACACATTC. Encoded protein: CASSHGMDSFGYGYTF.

In the case of this clonotype: This may be a read error, as it is one base from a much larger clone. V gene TRBV6-1 combines with J gene TRBJ2-6, with D possibly matching TRBD2 (6 bases). Per germline, CDR1 MNHNS and CDR2 SASEGT. The CDR3 has 18 residues. The CDR3 region has the DNA TGTGCCACCAGTGAATTGGAGGGGCTTGCTTTTGGGGCCAACGTCCTGACTTTC. It codes for CATSELEGLAFGANVLTF.

Concerning this clonotype itself: This clone may be a read error of a much larger clone one base away. The chain links TRBV12-3 or TRBV12-4 to TRBJ2-2; maybe TRBD2 (5 bases). The CDR3 sequence is 14 residues long. CDR3 loop: CASSLQEVTGELLF. As DNA, the CDR3 is TGTGCCAGCAGTCTGCAGGAGGTCACCGGGGAGCTGTTATTT.

In this sample, this clonotype turned up a few times. The chain recombines TRBV5-1 with TRBJ2-3; D call uncertain. Germline V lookup: CDR1 SGHRS, CDR2 YFSETQ. The CDR3 consists of 12 residues. V lost 4 bases to trimming and J lost 2 bases, with 5 bases between them. CDR3 in DNA: TGCGCCAGCAGCCCTGACACAGATACGCAGTATTTT. Translation: CASSPDTDTQYF.

A note on this clonotype: One end of the junction is discordant with germline, which a read error may explain. The chain couples TRBV7-8 to TRBJ2-1; D is unclear. CDR1 and CDR2 (germline): SGHVS, FQNEAQ. The CDR3 consists of 15 residues. CDR3 sequence: CVSSQSLGIFDEQFF. The CDR3 DNA sequence: TGTGTCAGCAGCCAGAGCCTCGGTATTTTCGATGAGCAGTTCTTT.

This clonotype was found a few times. At one boundary the junction diverges from the germline segment, which might be a read error. The chain carries TRBV14 and TRBJ2-7; D gene uncertain. CDR1 is SGHDN, CDR2 FVKESK, per germline. This CDR3 spans 13 amino acids. The CDR3 DNA sequence: TGTGTCAGCAGCCAAGCTATTACCTACGAGCAGTACTTC. It translates to CVSSQAITYEQYF.

Points on this clonotype: This may be a read error: a much more frequent sequence differs by one nucleotide. The chain uses TRBV4-2 and TRBJ1-4, with TRBD1 matching over 7 bases. Germline V CDR1 and CDR2: LGHNA, YNFKEQ. The V segment lost 5 bases and the J segment 8 bases; nucleotides outside the gene matches: 14. CDR3 length: 16 residues. The CDR3 spells CASSEVQHRGGEKLFF. The CDR3 nucleotides read TGTGCCAGCAGCGAGGTCCAACACAGGGGCGGGGAAAAACTGTTTTTT.

This clonotype was found many times. In DNA, the CDR3 is TGTGCCAGCAGCCGAGGGACTCAGGACGAGCAGTACTTC. This gives the protein CASSRGTQDEQYF. The chain has TRBV4-2 and TRBJ2-7, with a tentative D call TRBD2 (6 bases). V dropped 4 bases and J dropped 5 bases, with 12 bases sitting between them. The CDR3 loop spans 13 amino acids. Germline V gene data show CDR1 as LGHNA and CDR2 as YNFKEQ.

On this clonotype itself: A much larger clone is a single base away; this may be a read error. The gene calls are TRBV6-2 or TRBV6-3 and TRBJ1-2; tentatively, D is TRBD1 (5 bases). Trimming removed 6 bases from V and 4 bases from J, with 18 bases in between. The CDR3 spans 15 residues. Germline values: CDR1 MNHEY, CDR2 SVGEGT. The chain's CDR3 is CASSDEAGKLYGYTF. The CDR3, as DNA: TGTGCCAGCAGCGACGAGGCAGGGAAACTCTATGGCTACACCTTC.

Concerning this clonotype itself: This could be a read error, since a much larger clone is one nucleotide away. V and J are TRBV29-1 and TRBJ1-2; possibly TRBD1 for D (5 bases). V lost 2 bases and J lost 3, with 7 bases in between. Germline-derived CDR1 and CDR2 are SQVTM and ANQGSEA. The CDR3 runs to 12 residues. CDR3 residues: CSVERQYYGYTF. The CDR3 DNA sequence: TGCAGCGTTGAAAGACAGTACTATGGCTACACCTTC.

V gene TRBV19 combines with J gene TRBJ2-5; maybe TRBD1 (6 bases). Germline loops: CDR1 LNHDA, CDR2 SQIVND (reference sequence). Trimming removed 5 bases from V and 0 bases from J, with 13 bases in between. The CDR3 length is 15 residues. The CDR3, as DNA: TGTGCCAGTAGTCCACCCGGGACACACCAAGAGACCCAGTACTTC. As protein: CASSPPGTHQETQYF.

Worth noting for this clonotype: The junction differs from germline at one of its ends, possibly a read error. The V and J genes are TRBV29-1 and TRBJ1-2, with a possible D match to TRBD1 (6 bases). The CDR3 is 12 residues long. The germline CDR1 and CDR2 sequences are SQVTM and ANQGSEA. CDR3 amino acids: CNVGRRGNGYTF. The CDR3 DNA reads TGCAACGTTGGCCGTAGGGGGAATGGCTACACCTTC.

This clonotype has a single count. The rearrangement links TRBV20-1 to TRBJ2-5, with a tentative D call TRBD2 (6 bases). The CDR3 loop spans 17 amino acids. The V gene's germline CDR1 is DFQATT and CDR2 SNEGSKA (reference sequence). The V and J ends lost 4 bases and 3 bases respectively, with 24 bases between them. CDR3 region: CSATGTGERIGKETQYF. CDR3 nucleotide sequence: TGCAGTGCTACCGGGACTGGCGAGAGGATTGGTAAAGAGACCCAGTACTTC.

This clonotype was seen ten or more times. The chain combines TRBV7-9 with TRBJ1-2, with a tentative D call TRBD1 (6 bases). The V end lost 1 base, the J end lost 5 bases, and 8 bases lay between the germline ends. Germline loops: CDR1 SEHNR, CDR2 FQNEAQ (reference sequence). The CDR3 totals 13 residues. This CDR3 reads CASSLEGGYGYTF. The CDR3 region has the DNA TGTGCCAGCAGCTTAGAGGGGGGGTATGGCTACACCTTC.

Comment on this clonotype: Given a much more abundant clone one base away, this may be a read error. This chain uses TRBV6-5 with TRBJ1-5, with 7 bases identical to TRBD1. In germline, CDR1 is MNHEY, CDR2 SVGAGI. This CDR3 spans 15 amino acids. DNA of the CDR3: TGTGCCAGCAGCCGGGGGACAGATAGCGATCAGCCCCAGCATTTT. It is translated as CASSRGTDSDQPQHF.

For this clonotype: This may be a read error, as it is one base from a much larger clone. The rearrangement links TRBV4-2 to TRBJ1-6; 10 bases agree with TRBD1. The CDR3 covers 17 residues. Germline values: CDR1 LGHNA, CDR2 YNFKEQ. The CDR3 coding sequence is TGTGCCAGCAGCCAAGATGGGACAGGGGCTTGGAATTCACCCCCCCACTTT. This codes for CASSQDGTGAWNSPPHF.

This clonotype was counted ten times or more. This chain links TRBV20-1 with TRBJ2-4; D is unresolved. The V gene's germline CDR1 is DFQATT and CDR2 SNEGSKA (reference sequence). CDR3 length: 12 amino acids. The V and J ends lost 1 base and 5 bases respectively, with 6 bases between them. CDR3 in amino acids: CSARVAENIQYF. DNA for the CDR3: TGCAGTGCTAGAGTGGCGGAAAACATTCAGTACTTC.

This clonotype showed up just a few times. The chain is built from TRBV30 and TRBJ2-5; D remains unclear. This CDR3 is built from 13 residues. V shed 2 bases and J shed 4 bases, with 11 bases lying between them. Germline V gene data show CDR1 as GTSNPN and CDR2 as SVGIG (reference sequence). The DNA for the CDR3 is TGTGCCTGGAGTTTAAGCGTAAGAGAGACCCAGTACTTC. Protein product: CAWSLSVRETQYF.

This clonotype has just one count. A read error is possible here, since a much larger clone lies one base away. This rearrangement joins TRBV6-2 or TRBV6-3 to TRBJ2-7, with a weak D call TRBD1 (6 bases). CDR3 size: 18 residues. In germline, CDR1 is MNHEY, CDR2 SVGEGT. V was cut by 7 bases and J by 0 bases, with 25 bases left in between. CDR3 sequence (DNA): TGTGCCAGCACCCTAGGGGTTTTTCTGGGACATTCCTCCTACGAGCAGTACTTC. Its translation is CASTLGVFLGHSSYEQYF.

The chain couples TRBV20-1 to TRBJ1-2; the match to TRBD1 covers 9 bases. Germline-derived CDR1 and CDR2 are DFQATT and SNEGSKA (reference sequence). With V trimmed by 5 bases and J by 4 bases, 5 bases remained unmatched. The CDR3 runs 13 residues. The CDR3 coding sequence is TGCAGTGCTGCCCAGACAGGGGGCTATGGCTACACCTTC. Translating it yields CSAAQTGGYGYTF.